This paragraph covers one T cell receptor beta chain sequence. The record originates from a study of shared T cell receptors in the human thymus. The germline CDR1 and CDR2 sequences are SEHNR and FQNEAQ (reference sequence). Trimming took 1 base from V and 7 from J; bases not matched to a gene: 4. This CDR3 is built from 14 residues. The data were produced by immunoSEQ multiplex PCR, yet TCRdb's version contains in-frame clones alone and is incomplete. The sample contains roughly 560,000 clones, around three quarters of which appear only once. This sample was also put to use in a study of human thymus T cells.

The gene calls are TRBV7-9 and TRBJ2-3, with 8 nucleotides matching TRBD1. This clonotype originated in a boy in the first two years of life with a congenital heart defect. The sequencing input was thymocytes. For the CDR3, the DNA is TGTGCCAGCAGCTTAGGGCAGGGGGCATATACGCAGTATTTT. Its translation is CASSLGQGAYTQYF.